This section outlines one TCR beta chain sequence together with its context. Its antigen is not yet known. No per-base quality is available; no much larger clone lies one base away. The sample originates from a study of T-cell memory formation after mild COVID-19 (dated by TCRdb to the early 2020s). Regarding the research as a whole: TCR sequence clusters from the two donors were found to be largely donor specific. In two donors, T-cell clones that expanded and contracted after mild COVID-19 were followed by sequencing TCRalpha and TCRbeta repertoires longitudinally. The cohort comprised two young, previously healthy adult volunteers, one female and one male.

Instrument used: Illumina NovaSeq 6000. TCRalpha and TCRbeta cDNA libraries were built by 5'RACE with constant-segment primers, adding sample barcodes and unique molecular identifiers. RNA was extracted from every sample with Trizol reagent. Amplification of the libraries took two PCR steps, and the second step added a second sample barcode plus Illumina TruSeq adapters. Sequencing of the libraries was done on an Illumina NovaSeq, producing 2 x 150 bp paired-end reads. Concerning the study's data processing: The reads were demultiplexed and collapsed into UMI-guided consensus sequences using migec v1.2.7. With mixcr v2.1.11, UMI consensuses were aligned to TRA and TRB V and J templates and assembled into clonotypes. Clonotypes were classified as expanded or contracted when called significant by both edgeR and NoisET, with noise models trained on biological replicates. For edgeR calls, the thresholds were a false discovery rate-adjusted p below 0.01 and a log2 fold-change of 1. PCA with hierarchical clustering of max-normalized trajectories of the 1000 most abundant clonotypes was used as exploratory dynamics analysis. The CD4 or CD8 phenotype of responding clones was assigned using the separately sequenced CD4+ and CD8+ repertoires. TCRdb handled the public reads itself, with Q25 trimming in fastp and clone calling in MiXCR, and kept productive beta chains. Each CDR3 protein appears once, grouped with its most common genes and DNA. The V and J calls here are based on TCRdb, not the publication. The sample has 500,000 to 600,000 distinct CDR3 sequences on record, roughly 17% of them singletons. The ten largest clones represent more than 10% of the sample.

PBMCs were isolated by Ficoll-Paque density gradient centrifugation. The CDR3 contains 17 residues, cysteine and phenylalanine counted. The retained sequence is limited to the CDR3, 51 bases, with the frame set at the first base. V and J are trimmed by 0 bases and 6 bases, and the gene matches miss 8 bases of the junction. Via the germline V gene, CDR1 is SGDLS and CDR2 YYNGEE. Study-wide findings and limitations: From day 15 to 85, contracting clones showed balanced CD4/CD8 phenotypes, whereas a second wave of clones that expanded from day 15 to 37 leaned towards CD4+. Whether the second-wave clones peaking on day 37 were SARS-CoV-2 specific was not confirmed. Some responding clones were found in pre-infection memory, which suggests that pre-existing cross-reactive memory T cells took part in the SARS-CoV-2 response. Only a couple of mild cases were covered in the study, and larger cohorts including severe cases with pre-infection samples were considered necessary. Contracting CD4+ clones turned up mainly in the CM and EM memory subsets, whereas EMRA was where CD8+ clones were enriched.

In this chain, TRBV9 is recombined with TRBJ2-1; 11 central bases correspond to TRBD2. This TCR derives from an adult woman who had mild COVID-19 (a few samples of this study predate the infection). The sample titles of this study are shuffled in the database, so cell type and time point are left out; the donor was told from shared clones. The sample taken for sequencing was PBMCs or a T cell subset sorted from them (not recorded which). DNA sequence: TGTGCCAGCAGCGTAGTCCCCGGACTAGCGGGCCCCAATGAGCAGTTCTTC. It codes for CASSVVPGLAGPNEQFF.